Below are 30 T cell receptor beta chains sequenced from a single sample in a study of OX40 agonist ivuxolimab in advanced cancers. The table came from immunoSEQ multiplex PCR; TCRdb's copy has only in-frame clones and leaves some out. This table holds some 50,000 clones, 85% to 90% found once. Specimen: CD4+ or CD8+ T cells sorted from blood, collected in a trial of the OX40 agonist ivuxolimab. All receptors come from an adult with an advanced solid tumor such as melanoma, head and neck, liver or kidney cancer.

V is TRBV2 and J is TRBJ1-6; the match to TRBD1 covers 10 bases. Looked up from germline, CDR1 is SNHLY and CDR2 is FYNNEI. The CDR3 covers 15 residues. V lost 6 bases, J lost 6 bases, and 5 bases stayed unmatched. CDR3 sequence: CASSSDRGLNSPLHF. CDR3 DNA: TGTGCCAGCAGCTCCGACAGGGGGCTTAATTCACCCCTCCACTTT.

The J gene is TRBJ2-5, the V gene TRBV7-9; D gene uncertain. The V gene lost 4 bases and the J gene lost 1 base, with 7 bases spanning the gap. Germline loops: CDR1 SEHNR, CDR2 FQNEAQ (reference sequence). This CDR3 has 13 amino acids. CDR3 coding DNA: TGTGCCAGCAGCTCCGACACCCAAGAGACCCAGTACTTC. Translating it yields CASSSDTQETQYF.

The V and J genes are TRBV4-1 and TRBJ2-7; D is perhaps TRBD1 or TRBD2 (6 bases each). This CDR3 contains 16 residues. V was clipped by 0 bases and J by 4 bases, with 16 bases between them. Germline V lookup: CDR1 MGHRA, CDR2 YSYEKL. The CDR3 loop reads CASSQDSGLQGYEQYF. For the CDR3, the DNA is TGCGCCAGCAGCCAAGATTCGGGACTCCAGGGGTACGAGCAGTACTTC.

The chain combines TRBV10-1 with TRBJ1-4, with D uncertain. V shed 6 bases and J shed 0 bases, with 17 bases lying between them. Germline V CDR1 and CDR2: WNHNN, SYGVQD (reference sequence). The CDR3 length is 17 residues. The CDR3 DNA sequence: TGCGCCAGCAGGCCGGTTGGGCAGGCCTCAACTAATGAAAAACTGTTTTTT. Translating gives CASRPVGQASTNEKLFF.

This rearrangement joins TRBV19 to TRBJ2-1; D possibly uses TRBD1 or TRBD2 (6 bases each). With 3 bases removed from V and 8 bases from J, the gap between germline ends came to 17 bases. Looked up from germline, CDR1 is LNHDA and CDR2 is SQIVND (reference sequence). This CDR3 contains 15 residues. The chain's CDR3 is CASSMRTGARDEQFF. CDR3 sequence (DNA): TGTGCCAGTAGTATGCGAACGGGGGCTAGGGATGAGCAGTTCTTC.

The chain joins TRBV5-1 to TRBJ2-3, with 12 bases identical to TRBD2. J lost 4 bases, V lost 2 bases, and 8 bases had no gene match. CDR3 length: 17 amino acids. Germline CDR1 SGHRS, CDR2 YFSETQ. CDR3 region: CASSLALAGGAADTQYF. Here the CDR3 DNA reads TGCGCCAGCAGCTTAGCACTAGCGGGAGGAGCAGCAGATACGCAGTATTTT.

This sequence joins TRBV7-8 and TRBJ1-2; a possible D gene is TRBD1 (5 bases). CDR1 SGHVS and CDR2 FQNEAQ come from the germline V gene. The CDR3 sequence is 15 residues long. With 5 bases removed from V and 5 bases from J, the gap between germline ends came to 18 bases. CDR3 bases: TGTGCCAGCAGCCGCGACCCAGGGAAAAATTATGGCTACACCTTC. It is translated as CASSRDPGKNYGYTF.

The chain has TRBV7-8 and TRBJ2-2, with 11 positions matching TRBD2. V was clipped by 6 bases and J by 8 bases; unmatched bases: 14. Germline CDR1 and CDR2: SGHVS and FQNEAQ. This CDR3 has 17 amino acids. CDR3 sequence reads: CASRTSGTTRRAGELFF. CDR3 nucleotides: TGTGCCAGCAGGACTAGCGGGACCACCCGCAGGGCTGGGGAGCTGTTTTTT.

This rearrangement joins TRBV5-4 to TRBJ1-1, with 9 bases identical to TRBD1. The V segment lost 2 bases and the J segment 1 base; nucleotides outside the gene matches: 3. The germline V gene encodes CDR1 SGHNT and CDR2 YYREEE (reference sequence). The CDR3 covers 15 residues. CDR3 amino acids: CASSLQGARNTEAFF. CDR3 sequence (DNA): TGTGCCAGCAGCTTACAGGGGGCCAGGAACACTGAAGCTTTCTTT.

The rearrangement joins TRBV28 to TRBJ1-4, with 7 bases matching TRBD1. The V segment lost 6 bases and the J segment 3 bases; nucleotides outside the gene matches: 7. CDR3 length: 15 amino acids. The germline CDR1 and CDR2 sequences are MDHEN and SYDVKM. CDR3 DNA sequence: TGTGCCAGCAGCTCCCCCAGGGGGGCTAATGAAAAACTGTTTTTT. Translation gives CASSSPRGANEKLFF.

The rearrangement joins TRBV5-1 to TRBJ2-1; D perhaps matches TRBD2 (6 bases). Trimming removed 1 base from V and 5 bases from J, with 16 bases in between. There are 16 residues in the CDR3. Germline V lookup: CDR1 SGHRS, CDR2 YFSETQ. Here the CDR3 reads CASSLLAERVHNEQFF. CDR3 nucleotide sequence: TGCGCCAGCAGCTTGCTGGCCGAGCGGGTCCACAATGAGCAGTTCTTC.

This chain connects TRBV4-1 to TRBJ1-1; D is possibly TRBD1 (6 bases). V lost 3 bases, J lost 1 base, and 12 bases lay in between. The CDR3 is 15 residues long. CDR1 is MGHRA and CDR2 is YSYEKL in the germline V gene. The CDR3 nucleotides read TGCGCCAGCAGCCAGGCTAGGGGGTCGAACACTGAAGCTTTCTTT. This sequence encodes CASSQARGSNTEAFF.

The gene calls are TRBV7-3 and TRBJ2-2; 7 positions agree with TRBD1. The V gene's germline CDR1 is SGHTA and CDR2 FQGTGA. This CDR3 is 15 amino acids long. V lost 2 bases and J lost 4; bases outside the gene matches: 4. As DNA, the CDR3 is TGTGCCAGCAGCTTAGCTACAGGGGCCACCGGGGAGCTGTTTTTT. As protein: CASSLATGATGELFF.

This chain links TRBV7-9 with TRBJ1-4; 9 bases are a match to TRBD1. This CDR3 region has 14 residues. The ends lost 5 bases at V and 8 bases at J; junction bases unmatched: 6. The germline CDR1 and CDR2 sequences are SEHNR and FQNEAQ (reference sequence). In DNA form, the CDR3 reads TGTGCCAGCAGCCCGGGACAGGGTGGCGAAAAACTGTTTTTT. Protein: CASSPGQGGEKLFF. The variable domain in full, with the rest retrieved from reference TRBV7-9 and TRBJ1-4, is DTGVSQNPRHKITKRGQNVTFRCDPISEHNRLYWYRQTLGQGPEFLTYFQNEAQLEKSRLLSDRFSAERPKGSFSTLEIQRTEQGDSAMYLCASSPGQGGEKLFFGSGTQLSVL.

The V gene is TRBV25-1, the J gene TRBJ1-1; 9 bases fit TRBD1. CDR3 length: 14 amino acids. V lost 7 bases, J lost 5 bases, and 8 bases stayed unmatched. From germline, CDR1 is MGHDK and CDR2 SYGVNS. CDR3 region: CASTPWGQGTEAFF. For the CDR3, the DNA is TGTGCCAGCACTCCATGGGGACAGGGAACTGAAGCTTTCTTT.

The gene calls are TRBV11-2 and TRBJ1-1; D is possibly TRBD1 (6 bases). The CDR3 is made up of 14 amino acids. Trimming cost V 2 bases and J 1 base, with 8 bases left between them. Germline-derived CDR1 and CDR2 are SGHAT and FQNNGV. The CDR3 DNA reads TGTGCCAGCAGCTTACAACAGGGGAACACTGAAGCTTTCTTT. Protein product: CASSLQQGNTEAFF.

The V gene is TRBV7-8, the J gene TRBJ2-7; D gene unclear. Germline CDR1 is SGHVS and CDR2 is FQNEAQ. The CDR3 is made up of 15 amino acids. V was clipped by 2 bases and J by 0 bases, with 11 bases between them. The CDR3 is CASSLNGVSSYEQYF. CDR3 bases: TGTGCCAGCAGCTTAAACGGCGTTAGCTCCTACGAGCAGTACTTC.

The chain has TRBV7-9 and TRBJ2-7, with 9 bases identical to TRBD1. V shed 5 bases and J 6 bases; nucleotides not matched to a gene: 11. This CDR3 is built from 15 residues. Germline lookup yields CDR1 SEHNR and CDR2 FQNEAQ (reference sequence). The CDR3 region is CASSTGGGEPREQYF. The CDR3 DNA reads as TGTGCCAGCAGCACAGGGGGCGGAGAGCCCCGCGAGCAGTACTTC.

The J gene is TRBJ2-2, the V gene TRBV27, with 7 bases fitting TRBD1. The CDR3 contains 15 residues. CDR1 MNHEY and CDR2 SMNVEV come from the germline V gene (reference sequence). V shed 5 bases, J shed 3 bases, and the junction held 6 bases outside the gene matches. The CDR3 spells CASSVRGLDTGELFF. In nucleotides, the CDR3 is TGTGCCAGCAGTGTGAGGGGGCTCGACACCGGGGAGCTGTTTTTT.

The rearrangement joins TRBV5-1 to TRBJ1-4; D is perhaps TRBD1 (5 bases). CDR1 and CDR2 from the germline V gene are SGHRS and YFSETQ. The CDR3 is 16 residues long. Trimming removed 4 bases at V and 5 bases at J, with 18 bases between. The CDR3, as DNA: TGCGCCAGCAGCCTATCCGGCGGGGCCCAAAATGAAAAACTGTTTTTT. It specifies CASSLSGGAQNEKLFF. Complete variable domain (other parts from reference TRBV5-1 and TRBJ1-4): KAGVTQTPRYLIKTRGQQVTLSCSPISGHRSVSWYQQTPGQGLQFLFEYFSETQRNKGNFPGRFSGRQFSNSRSEMNVSTLELGDSALYLCASSLSGGAQNEKLFFGSGTQLSVL.

There are a few counts of this clone. Other DNA sequences of this sample code for an identical CDR3. The chain uses TRBV6-5 and TRBJ1-1; D perhaps matches TRBD1 (5 bases). The CDR3 loop spans 14 amino acids. Deletions cut 3 bases from V and 1 base from J, with 9 bases between. Germline V gene sequence: CDR1 MNHEY, CDR2 SVGAGI. CDR3 sequence reads: CASSYSGRNTEAFF. CDR3 DNA sequence: TGTGCCAGCAGTTATTCAGGGCGGAACACTGAAGCTTTCTTT.

This chain links TRBV7-2 with TRBJ2-7, with D maybe TRBD2 (6 bases). This CDR3 has 16 amino acids. CDR1 is SGHTA, CDR2 FQGNSA, per germline. With 5 bases removed from V and 2 bases from J, the gap between germline ends came to 19 bases. The CDR3 nucleotides are TGTGCCAGCAGCGTCAAAAGAGAGCGGGTGCCCTACGAGCAGTACTTC. It translates to CASSVKRERVPYEQYF.

The V call is TRBV19, the J call TRBJ1-6; 8 nucleotides match TRBD1. CDR3 length equals 16 residues. Germline V gene data show CDR1 as LNHDA and CDR2 as SQIVND (reference sequence). The V gene end was trimmed by 10 bases and the J gene end by 0 bases; junction bases not matched to a gene: 8. The CDR3 sequence is CATRTGSSSYNSPLHF. The DNA of the CDR3 is TGTGCCACCAGGACAGGGTCGAGCTCCTATAATTCACCCCTCCACTTT.

The CDR3 protein is CASSDDGSGYTF. CDR3 nucleotides: TGTGCCAGCAGTGACGACGGGAGTGGCTACACCTTC. The chain employs TRBV6-6 and TRBJ1-2; D remains ambiguous. This CDR3 is built from 12 residues. Trimming removed 5 bases at V and 7 bases at J, with 11 bases between. Germline values: CDR1 MNHNY, CDR2 SVGAGI (reference sequence).

The J gene is TRBJ1-3, the V gene TRBV30; possibly TRBD1 for D (5 bases). The germline gives CDR1 GTSNPN, CDR2 SVGIG (reference sequence). V lost 8 bases to trimming and J lost 1 base, with 6 bases between them. The CDR3 is 11 residues long. The CDR3 region has the DNA TGTGCCAGGGGTTCTGGAAACACCATATATTTT. It is translated as CARGSGNTIYF.

The chain is built from TRBV6-5 and TRBJ1-1; D possibly corresponds to TRBD1 (5 bases). The germline gives CDR1 MNHEY, CDR2 SVGAGI. This CDR3 has 14 residues. Trimming pared 6 bases from V and 4 bases from J, leaving 15 bases between. The DNA of the CDR3 is TGTGCCAGCAGCCGAACCTGGGACGGCACTGAAGCTTTCTTT. It is translated as CASSRTWDGTEAFF.

The V gene is TRBV30, the J gene TRBJ2-6; D unclear. Trimming left V 0 bases short and J 1 base short, with 4 bases between. The CDR3 contains 14 residues. CDR1 is GTSNPN, CDR2 SVGIG, per germline (reference sequence). DNA of the CDR3: TGTGCCTGGAGTGTTTCTTCTGGGGCCAACGTCCTGACTTTC. As protein: CAWSVSSGANVLTF. The complete variable domain, with remaining parts taken from reference TRBV30 and TRBJ2-6, reads SQTIHQWPATLVQPVGSPLSLECTVEGTSNPNLYWYRQAAGRGLQLLFYSVGIGQISSEVPQNLSASRPQDRQFILSSKKLLLSDSGFYLCAWSVSSGANVLTFGAGSRLTVL.

The chain recombines TRBV2 with TRBJ2-7; D may correspond to TRBD1 or TRBD2 (6 bases each). Germline-derived CDR1 and CDR2 are SNHLY and FYNNEI. Between the trimmed V and J ends, which lost 1 base and 1 base, there was a span of 20 bases. The CDR3 loop spans 18 amino acids. CDR3 region: CASSEGRHKGGRSYEQYF. The CDR3 DNA sequence: TGTGCCAGCAGTGAAGGGAGACACAAGGGGGGACGTTCCTACGAGCAGTACTTC.

V and J are TRBV5-1 and TRBJ1-1; 7 nucleotides line up with TRBD1. The CDR3 spans 14 residues. The V gene end was trimmed by 4 bases and the J gene end by 1 base; junction bases not matched to a gene: 4. Germline V gene sequence: CDR1 SGHRS, CDR2 YFSETQ. The CDR3 reads CASSPRGGNTEAFF. The CDR3 DNA sequence: TGCGCCAGCAGCCCCAGGGGGGGGAACACTGAAGCTTTCTTT.

This clone showed up just once. The chain carries TRBV19 and TRBJ2-1, with 8 nucleotides matching TRBD1. The V and J ends lost 7 bases and 1 base, in that order; junction bases with no gene match: 3. The V gene's germline CDR1 is LNHDA and CDR2 SQIVND (reference sequence). The CDR3 contains 14 residues. The CDR3 DNA is TGTGCCAGTATGGACAGGGCGTCCTACAATGAGCAGTTCTTC. Its translation is CASMDRASYNEQFF.